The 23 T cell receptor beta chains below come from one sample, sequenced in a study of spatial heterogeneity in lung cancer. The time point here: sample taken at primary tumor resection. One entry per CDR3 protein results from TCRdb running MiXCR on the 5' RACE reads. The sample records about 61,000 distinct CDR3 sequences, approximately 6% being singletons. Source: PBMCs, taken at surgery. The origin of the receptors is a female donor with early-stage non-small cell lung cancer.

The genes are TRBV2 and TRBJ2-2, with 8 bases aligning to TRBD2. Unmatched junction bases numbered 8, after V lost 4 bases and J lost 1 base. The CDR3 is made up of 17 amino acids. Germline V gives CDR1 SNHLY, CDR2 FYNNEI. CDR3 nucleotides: TGTGCCAGCAGTGTTTATGGGCTAGCGGGGAACACCGGGGAGCTGTTTTTT. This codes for CASSVYGLAGNTGELFF.

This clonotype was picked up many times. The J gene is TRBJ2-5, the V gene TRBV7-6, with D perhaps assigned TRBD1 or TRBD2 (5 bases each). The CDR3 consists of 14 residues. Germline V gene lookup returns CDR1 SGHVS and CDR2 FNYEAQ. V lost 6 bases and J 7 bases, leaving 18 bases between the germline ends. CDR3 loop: CASRVREGSGTQYF. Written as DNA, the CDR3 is TGTGCCAGCAGGGTCCGCGAGGGGAGCGGGACCCAGTACTTC.

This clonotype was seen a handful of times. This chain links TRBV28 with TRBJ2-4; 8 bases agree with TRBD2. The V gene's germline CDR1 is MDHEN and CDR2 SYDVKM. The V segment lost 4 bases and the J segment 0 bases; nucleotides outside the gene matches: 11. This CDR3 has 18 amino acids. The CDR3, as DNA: TGTGCCAGCAGTTCGGATCGGGGGGGATTATTAGCCAAAAACATTCAGTACTTC. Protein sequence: CASSSDRGGLLAKNIQYF.

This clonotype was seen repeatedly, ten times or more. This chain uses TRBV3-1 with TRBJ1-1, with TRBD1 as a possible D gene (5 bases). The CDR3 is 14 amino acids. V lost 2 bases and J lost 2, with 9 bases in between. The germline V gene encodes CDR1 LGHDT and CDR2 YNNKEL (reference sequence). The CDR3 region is CASSQQGYNTEAFF. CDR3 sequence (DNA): TGTGCCAGCAGCCAACAGGGTTATAACACTGAAGCTTTCTTT.

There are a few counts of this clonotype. For the CDR3, the DNA is TGTGCCAGCTCACCCAGAACCGGCTCCTACGAGCAGTACTTC. Translation: CASSPRTGSYEQYF. The chain uses TRBV18 and TRBJ2-7; D gene ambiguous. The CDR3 contains 14 residues. V was pared by 3 bases and J by 0 bases, with 9 bases between. CDR1 KGHSH and CDR2 LQKENI come from the germline V gene.

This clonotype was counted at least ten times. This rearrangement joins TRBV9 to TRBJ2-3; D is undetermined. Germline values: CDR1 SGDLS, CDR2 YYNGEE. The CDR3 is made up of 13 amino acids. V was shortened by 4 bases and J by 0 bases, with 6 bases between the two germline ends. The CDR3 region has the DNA TGTGCCAGCAGCCCCCTTAGCACAGATACGCAGTATTTT. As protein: CASSPLSTDTQYF.

The chain's CDR3 is CASSQDLGNSPLHF. The CDR3 region has the DNA TGTGCCAGCAGCCAAGATCTCGGGAATTCACCCCTCCACTTT. This chain uses TRBV3-1 with TRBJ1-6; D is undetermined. V lost 0 bases and J 7 bases, leaving 7 bases between the germline ends. Germline CDR1 LGHDT, CDR2 YNNKEL (reference sequence). The CDR3 has 14 residues.

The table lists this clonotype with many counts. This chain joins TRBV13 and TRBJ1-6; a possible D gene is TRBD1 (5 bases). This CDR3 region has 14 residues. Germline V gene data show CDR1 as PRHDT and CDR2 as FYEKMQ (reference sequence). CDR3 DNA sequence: TGTGCTTCCCGGCCTAACGCAGGGAATTCACCCCTCCACTTT. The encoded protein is CASRPNAGNSPLHF.

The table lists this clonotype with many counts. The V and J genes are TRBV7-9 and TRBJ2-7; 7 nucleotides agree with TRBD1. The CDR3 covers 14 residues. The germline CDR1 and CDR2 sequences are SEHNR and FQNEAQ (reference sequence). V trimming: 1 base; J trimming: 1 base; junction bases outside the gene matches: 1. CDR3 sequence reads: CASSLGDSSYEQYF. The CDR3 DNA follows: TGTGCCAGCAGCTTAGGGGACAGTTCCTACGAGCAGTACTTC.

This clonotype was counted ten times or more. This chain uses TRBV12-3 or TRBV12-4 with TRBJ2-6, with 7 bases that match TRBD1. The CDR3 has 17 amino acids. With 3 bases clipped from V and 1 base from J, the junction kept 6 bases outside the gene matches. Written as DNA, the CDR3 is TGTGCCAGCAGTTTGGGGACAGTTCCTTCTGGGGCCAACGTCCTGACTTTC. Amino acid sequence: CASSLGTVPSGANVLTF.

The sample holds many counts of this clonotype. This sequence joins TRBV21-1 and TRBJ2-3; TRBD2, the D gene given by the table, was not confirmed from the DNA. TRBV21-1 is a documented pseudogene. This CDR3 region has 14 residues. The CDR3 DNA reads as TGTGCCAGCCACAGTGGAGGCCTCACAGATACGCAGTATTTT. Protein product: CASHSGGLTDTQYF.

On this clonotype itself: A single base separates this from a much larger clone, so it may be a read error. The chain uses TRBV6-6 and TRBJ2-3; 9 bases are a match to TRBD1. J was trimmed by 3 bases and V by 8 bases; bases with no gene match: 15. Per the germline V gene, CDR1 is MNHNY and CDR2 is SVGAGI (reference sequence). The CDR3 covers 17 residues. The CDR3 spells CASSPEQGAGGTDTQYF. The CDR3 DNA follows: TGTGCCAGCTCACCGGAACAGGGGGCAGGTGGAACAGATACGCAGTATTTT.

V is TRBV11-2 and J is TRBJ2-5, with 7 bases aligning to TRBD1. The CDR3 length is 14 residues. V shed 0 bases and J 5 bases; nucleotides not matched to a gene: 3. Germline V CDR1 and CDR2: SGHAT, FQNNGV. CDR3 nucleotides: TGTGCCAGCAGCTTAGATACAGGGGTGGAGACCCAGTACTTC. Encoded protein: CASSLDTGVETQYF.

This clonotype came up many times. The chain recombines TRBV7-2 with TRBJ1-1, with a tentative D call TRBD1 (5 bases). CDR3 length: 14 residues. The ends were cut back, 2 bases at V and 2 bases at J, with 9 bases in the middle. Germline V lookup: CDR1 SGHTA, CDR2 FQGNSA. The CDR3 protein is CASSLPWDNTEAFF. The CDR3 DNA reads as TGTGCCAGCAGCTTACCCTGGGACAACACTGAAGCTTTCTTT.

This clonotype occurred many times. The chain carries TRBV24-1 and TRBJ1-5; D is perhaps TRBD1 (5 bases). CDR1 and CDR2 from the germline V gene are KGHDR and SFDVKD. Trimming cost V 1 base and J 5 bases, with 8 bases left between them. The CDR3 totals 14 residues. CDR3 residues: CATSDFRVHQPQHF. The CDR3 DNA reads TGTGCCACCAGTGATTTCAGGGTTCATCAGCCCCAGCATTTT.

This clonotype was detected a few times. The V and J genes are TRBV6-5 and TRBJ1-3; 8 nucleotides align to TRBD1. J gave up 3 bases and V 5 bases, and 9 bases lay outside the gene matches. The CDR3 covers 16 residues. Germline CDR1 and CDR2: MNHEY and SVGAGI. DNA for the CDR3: TGTGCCAGCAGTCCCCGAGACAGGGGATATGGAAACACCATATATTTT. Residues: CASSPRDRGYGNTIYF.

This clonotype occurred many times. The CDR3 DNA follows: TGCAGCGTAACAAACAGGGGGAACACTGAAGCTTTCTTT. Its translation: CSVTNRGNTEAFF. This chain links TRBV29-1 with TRBJ1-1, with 7 nucleotides matching TRBD1. Per the germline V gene, CDR1 is SQVTM and CDR2 is ANQGSEA. The CDR3 is made up of 13 amino acids. With 6 bases clipped from V and 1 base from J, the junction kept 5 bases outside the gene matches.

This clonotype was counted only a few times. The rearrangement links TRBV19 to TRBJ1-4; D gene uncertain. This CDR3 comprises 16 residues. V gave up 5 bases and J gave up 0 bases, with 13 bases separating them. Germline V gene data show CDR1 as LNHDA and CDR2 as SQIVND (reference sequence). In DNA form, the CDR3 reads TGTGCCAGTAGTCCACTGTCGTTGACAACTAATGAAAAACTGTTTTTT. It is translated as CASSPLSLTTNEKLFF.

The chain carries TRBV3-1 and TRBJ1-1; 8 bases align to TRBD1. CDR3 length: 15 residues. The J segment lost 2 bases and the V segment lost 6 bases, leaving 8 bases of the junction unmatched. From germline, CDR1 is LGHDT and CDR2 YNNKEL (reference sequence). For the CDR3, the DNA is TGTGCCAGCAGTCCACCGACAGGGGACAACACTGAAGCTTTCTTT. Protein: CASSPPTGDNTEAFF. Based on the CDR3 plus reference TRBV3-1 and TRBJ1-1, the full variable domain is DTAVSQTPKYLVTQMGNDKSIKCEQNLGHDTMYWYKQDSKKFLKIMFSYNNKELIINETVPNRFSPKSPDKAHLNLHINSLELGDSAVYFCASSPPTGDNTEAFFGQGTRLTVV.

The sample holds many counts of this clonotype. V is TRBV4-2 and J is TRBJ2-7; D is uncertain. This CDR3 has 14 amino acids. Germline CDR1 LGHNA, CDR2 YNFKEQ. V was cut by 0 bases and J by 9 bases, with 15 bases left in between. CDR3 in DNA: TGTGCCAGCAGCCAAGAAGGATGGGCCCGCGGGCAGTACTTC. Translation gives CASSQEGWARGQYF.

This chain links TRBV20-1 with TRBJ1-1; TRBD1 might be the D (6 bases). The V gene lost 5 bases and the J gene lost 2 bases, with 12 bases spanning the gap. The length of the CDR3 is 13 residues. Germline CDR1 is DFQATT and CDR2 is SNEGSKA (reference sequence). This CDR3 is CSALQGSNTEAFF. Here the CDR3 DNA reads TGCAGTGCTCTACAGGGATCTAACACTGAAGCTTTCTTT.

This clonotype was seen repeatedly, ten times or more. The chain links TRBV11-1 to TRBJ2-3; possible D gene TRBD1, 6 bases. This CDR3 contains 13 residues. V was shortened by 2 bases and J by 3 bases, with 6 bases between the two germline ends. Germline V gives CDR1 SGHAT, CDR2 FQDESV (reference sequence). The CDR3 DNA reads TGTGCCAGCAGCTTACAGGGGACAGATACGCAGTATTTT. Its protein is CASSLQGTDTQYF.

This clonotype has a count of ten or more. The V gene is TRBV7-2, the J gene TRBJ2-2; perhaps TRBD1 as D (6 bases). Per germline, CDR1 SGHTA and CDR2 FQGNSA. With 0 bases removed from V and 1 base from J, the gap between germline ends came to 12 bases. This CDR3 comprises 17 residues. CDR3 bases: TGTGCCAGCAGCTTAGCGCTTTGGACAGTGAACACCGGGGAGCTGTTTTTT. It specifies CASSLALWTVNTGELFF.